This T cell receptor beta chain was recorded in a study of T cells in Graves' hyperthyroidism and ophthalmopathy. TCR beta CDR3 regions were amplified from RNA transcripts. With the HTBI primer set, the TCR CDR3 went through a first round of RT-PCR. TCRdb fed the multiplex PCR reads into MiXCR, producing one record per CDR3 protein. The sample yields roughly 500,000 distinct CDR3 sequences, over 45% seen once. Study-level findings and limits: The blood repertoire included most of the expanded thyroid clonotypes above 0.001. Using 13 V-J features, a model discriminated ophthalmopathy from stable hyperthyroidism.

The V and J ends lost 5 bases and 2 bases, in that order; junction bases with no gene match: 2. CDR1 is SEHNR, CDR2 FQNEAQ, per germline (reference sequence). The length of the CDR3 is 14 residues. Lactation, pregnancy, other autoimmune disease or uncontrolled infection led to exclusion of patients. Each diagnosis drew on symptoms, thyroxine, TRAb, thyroid ultrasound and orbital computed tomography findings. Concerning this clonotype itself: Its antigen is as yet unknown.

The chain links TRBV7-9 to TRBJ1-4; TRBD1 aligns across 7 bases. The sequenced sample was peripheral blood or thyroid tissue (not recorded which). This sequence was found in an adult woman with Graves' disease, either hyperthyroidism or ophthalmopathy (not recorded which). CDR3 loop: CASSPDRTNEKLFF. The DNA of the CDR3 is TGTGCCAGCAGCCCGGACAGGACTAATGAAAAACTGTTTTTT.